Listed below are T cell receptor beta chains from one sample, sequenced in a study of human T cells and chemical hapten exposure. In TCRdb, the 5' RACE reads were re-called with MiXCR into one record per CDR3 protein. The data hold tens of thousands of distinct CDR3 sequences, with more than 15% observed a single time. The receptor source for this set is a female donor in good health. CDR3s leave out the opening cysteine and the closing phenylalanine or tryptophan. Fields, in order: V gene, CDR3 protein.

TRBV7-8 ASSLVDSNTEAF
TRBV10-3 AILRIQGSEDYT
TRBV3-1 ASSSTSGGSSRQF
TRBV6-5 ASSYSAGESYEQY
TRBV5-1 ASSLEGFNEQF
TRBV7-9 ASSQSSGPIEAF
TRBV7-6 ASSLDRSGELF
TRBV6-6 ASSYPGGATEAF
TRBV7-9 ASSSNQQGYNEKLF
TRBV7-2 ASSFLETQY
TRBV27 ASSFRHSGRLYNEQF
TRBV29-1 SANRAHEQF
TRBV20-1 SARDQDSSYNEQF
TRBV20-1 SARGRNTEAF
TRBV5-6 ASSLAAQGLYEQY
TRBV7-9 ASSLDGRNNSPLH
TRBV29-1 SVEYDGGRTDTQY
TRBV7-8 ASSLGGRREQF
TRBV7-9 ASSFRTGAETQY
TRBV4-1 ASSQGWRDAETQY
TRBV20-1 SARGPNEKLF
TRBV29-1 SVEDRQGEVGYT
TRBV6-5 ASSYRDSTDEQY
TRBV27 ASSSGRLAANTGELF
TRBV6-2/TRBV6-3 ASERGGYYSGANVLT
TRBV20-1 SAPPGAGDFYGYT
TRBV5-6 ASSLNTGETQY
TRBV14 ASSKSGNTIY
TRBV7-6 ASSLAYKGTEQY
TRBV21-1 ASSPGTWTGVATNEKLF
TRBV6-2/TRBV6-3 ASSYSSRTANQPQH
TRBV4-1 ASSQDQGYEQY
TRBV2 ASSEMDGGSSWF
TRBV12-3/TRBV12-4 ASSLSAGGNSPLH
TRBV20-1 SARDIGATGGVTF
TRBV29-1 SVETGYGQPQH
TRBV12-3/TRBV12-4 ASRPLETEAF
TRBV6-6 ASSSGTKATDTQY
TRBV6-2/TRBV6-3 ASRRFWGLDTEAF
TRBV6-4 ASSTEIRDTQY
TRBV7-2 ASSLNTGNTDTQY
TRBV7-8 ASSSGPGTRFQGSRQH
TRBV4-1 ASSQEKRGEETQY
TRBV18 ASSPLRGDNEQF
TRBV5-4 ASSSQTGQTYNEQF
TRBV28 ASKLSGTGNSPLH
TRBV29-1 SVESDGENSPLH
TRBV12-3/TRBV12-4 ASRKGTGGTEAF
TRBV7-9 ASSLGHGRGALSEQY
TRBV6-1 ASSERTSGSGYEQY
TRBV18 ASSPSISGMNTEAF
TRBV29-1 SADPGQTQETQY
TRBV5-4 ASSTSSGRRVQETQY
TRBV27 ASRPDGSAEAF
TRBV2 ASSSLGGELF